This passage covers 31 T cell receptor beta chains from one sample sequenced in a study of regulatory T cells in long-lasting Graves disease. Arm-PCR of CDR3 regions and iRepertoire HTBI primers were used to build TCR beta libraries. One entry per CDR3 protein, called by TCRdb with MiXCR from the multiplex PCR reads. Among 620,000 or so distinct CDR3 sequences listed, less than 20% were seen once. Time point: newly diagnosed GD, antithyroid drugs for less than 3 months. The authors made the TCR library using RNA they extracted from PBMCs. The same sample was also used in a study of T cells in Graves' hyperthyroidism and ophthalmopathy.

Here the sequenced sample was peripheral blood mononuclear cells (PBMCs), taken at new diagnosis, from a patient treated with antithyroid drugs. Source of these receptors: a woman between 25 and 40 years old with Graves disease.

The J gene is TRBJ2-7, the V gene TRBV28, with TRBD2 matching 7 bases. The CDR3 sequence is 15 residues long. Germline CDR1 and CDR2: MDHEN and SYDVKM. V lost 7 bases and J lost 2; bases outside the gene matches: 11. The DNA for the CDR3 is TGTGCCAGCAACCCTCCCAGCGGGACCACCTACGAGCAGTACTTC. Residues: CASNPPSGTTYEQYF.

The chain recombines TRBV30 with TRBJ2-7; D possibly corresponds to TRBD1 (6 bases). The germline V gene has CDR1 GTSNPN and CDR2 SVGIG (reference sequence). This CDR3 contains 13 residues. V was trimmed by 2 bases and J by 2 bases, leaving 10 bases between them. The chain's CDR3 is CAWSHDRPYEQYF. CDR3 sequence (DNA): TGTGCCTGGAGTCACGACAGGCCCTACGAGCAGTACTTC.

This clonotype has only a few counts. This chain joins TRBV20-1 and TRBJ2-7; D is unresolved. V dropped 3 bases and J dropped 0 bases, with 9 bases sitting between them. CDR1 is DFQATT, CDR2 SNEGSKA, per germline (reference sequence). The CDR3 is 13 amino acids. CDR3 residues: CSASNPYSYEQYF. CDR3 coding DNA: TGCAGTGCTAGCAACCCCTACTCCTACGAGCAGTACTTC.

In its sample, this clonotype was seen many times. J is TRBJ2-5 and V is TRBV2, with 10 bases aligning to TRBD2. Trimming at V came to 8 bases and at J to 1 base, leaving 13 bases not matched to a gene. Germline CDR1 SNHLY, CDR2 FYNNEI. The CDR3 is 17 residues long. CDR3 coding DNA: TGTGCCAGCGGGGACAGGTTTTCTAGCGGGAGCCAAGAGACCCAGTACTTC. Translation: CASGDRFSSGSQETQYF.

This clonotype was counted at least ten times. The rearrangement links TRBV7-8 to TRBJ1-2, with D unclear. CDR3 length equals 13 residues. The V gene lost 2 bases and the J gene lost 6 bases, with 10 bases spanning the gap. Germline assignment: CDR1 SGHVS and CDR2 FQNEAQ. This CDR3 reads CASSLISADGYTF. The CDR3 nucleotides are TGTGCCAGCAGCTTAATATCAGCGGATGGCTACACCTTC.

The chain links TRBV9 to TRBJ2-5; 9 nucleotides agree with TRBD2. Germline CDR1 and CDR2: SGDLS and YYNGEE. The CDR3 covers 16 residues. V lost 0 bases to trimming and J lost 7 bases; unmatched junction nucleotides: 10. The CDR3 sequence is CASSVAILAGDGTQYF. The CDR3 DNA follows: TGTGCCAGCAGCGTAGCAATCTTAGCGGGAGACGGGACCCAGTACTTC.

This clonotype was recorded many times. The CDR3 region has the DNA TGTGCCAGCAGTTTAGATCTCTTGGGAGAACTGTTTTTT. Its protein is CASSLDLLGELFF. The chain couples TRBV27 to TRBJ1-4; no reliable D call. Trimming left V 2 bases short and J 12 bases short, with 13 bases between. This CDR3 has 13 residues. The germline gives CDR1 MNHEY, CDR2 SMNVEV (reference sequence).

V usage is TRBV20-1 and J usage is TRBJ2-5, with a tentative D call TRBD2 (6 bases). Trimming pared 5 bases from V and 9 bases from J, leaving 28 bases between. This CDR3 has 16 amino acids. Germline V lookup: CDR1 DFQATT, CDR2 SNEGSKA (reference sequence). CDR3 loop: CSAVGGVGAALRAQYF. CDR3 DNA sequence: TGCAGTGCTGTGGGGGGTGTCGGGGCCGCATTGAGGGCCCAGTACTTC.

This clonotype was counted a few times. The CDR3 is CASSLTSEQTYEQYF. The CDR3 DNA reads TGTGCCAGCAGCCTAACTAGCGAACAAACCTACGAGCAGTACTTC. The genes are TRBV27 and TRBJ2-7; 7 bases align to TRBD2. Germline V CDR1 and CDR2: MNHEY, SMNVEV (reference sequence). V gave up 6 bases and J gave up 2 bases; unmatched junction bases: 10. The CDR3 is made up of 15 amino acids.

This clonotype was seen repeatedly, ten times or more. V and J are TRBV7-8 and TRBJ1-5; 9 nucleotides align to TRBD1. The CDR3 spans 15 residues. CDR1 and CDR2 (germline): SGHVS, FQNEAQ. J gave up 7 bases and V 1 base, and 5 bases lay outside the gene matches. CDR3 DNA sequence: TGTGCCAGCAGCTTAGAGACAGGGGGAGGCCAGCCCCAGCATTTT. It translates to CASSLETGGGQPQHF. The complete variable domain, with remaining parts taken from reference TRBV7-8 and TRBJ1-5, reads GAGVSQSPRYKVAKRGQDVALRCDPISGHVSLFWYQQALGQGPEFLTYFQNEAQLDKSGLPSDRFFAERPEGSVSTLKIQRTQQEDSAVYLCASSLETGGGQPQHFGDGTRLSIL.

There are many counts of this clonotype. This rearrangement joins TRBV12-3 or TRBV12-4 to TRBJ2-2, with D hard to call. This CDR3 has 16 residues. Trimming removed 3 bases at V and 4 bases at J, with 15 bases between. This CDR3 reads CASSLLGPLGTGELFF. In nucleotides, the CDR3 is TGTGCCAGCAGTTTGCTAGGTCCGCTCGGCACCGGGGAGCTGTTTTTT.

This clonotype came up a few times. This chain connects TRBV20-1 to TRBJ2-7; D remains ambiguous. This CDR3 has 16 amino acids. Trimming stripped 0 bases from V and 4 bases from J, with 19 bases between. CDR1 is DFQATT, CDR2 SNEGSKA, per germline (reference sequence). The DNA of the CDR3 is TGCAGTGCTAGAGATCCGACCGGGCTGGTCCCTTACGAGCAGTACTTC. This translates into CSARDPTGLVPYEQYF.

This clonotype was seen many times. CDR3: CASRQKPLNEQFF. Here the CDR3 DNA reads TGTGCCAGCAGGCAAAAACCCCTCAATGAGCAGTTCTTC. V is TRBV7-2 and J is TRBJ2-1; D remains ambiguous. CDR3 length equals 13 residues. The V and J ends lost 6 bases and 6 bases respectively, with 12 bases between them. The V gene's germline CDR1 is SGHTA and CDR2 FQGNSA.

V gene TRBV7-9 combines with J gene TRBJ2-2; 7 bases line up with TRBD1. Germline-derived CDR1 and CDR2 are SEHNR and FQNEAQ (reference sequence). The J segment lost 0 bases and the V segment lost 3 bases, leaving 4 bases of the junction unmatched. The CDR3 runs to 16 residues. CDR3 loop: CASSFSQGANTGELFF. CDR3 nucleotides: TGTGCCAGCAGCTTTTCCCAGGGGGCGAACACCGGGGAGCTGTTTTTT. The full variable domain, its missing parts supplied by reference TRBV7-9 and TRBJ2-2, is DTGVSQNPRHKITKRGQNVTFRCDPISEHNRLYWYRQTLGQGPEFLTYFQNEAQLEKSRLLSDRFSAERPKGSFSTLEIQRTEQGDSAMYLCASSFSQGANTGELFFGEGSRLTVL.

CDR3 coding DNA: TGTGCCAGTTCTTCGGACAGGTCTTTATCCGAGCAGTACTTC. The encoded protein is CASSSDRSLSEQYF. The genes are TRBV6-1 and TRBJ2-7; 7 bases agree with TRBD1. With V trimmed by 9 bases and J by 6 bases, 14 bases remained unmatched. Per the germline V gene, CDR1 is MNHNS and CDR2 is SASEGT. This CDR3 comprises 14 residues.

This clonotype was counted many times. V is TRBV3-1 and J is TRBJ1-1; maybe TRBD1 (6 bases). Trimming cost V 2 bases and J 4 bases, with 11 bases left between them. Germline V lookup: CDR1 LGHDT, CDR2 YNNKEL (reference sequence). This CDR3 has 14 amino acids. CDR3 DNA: TGTGCCAGCAGCCAACCAGGGGCGCGCACTGAAGCTTTCTTT. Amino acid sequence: CASSQPGARTEAFF.

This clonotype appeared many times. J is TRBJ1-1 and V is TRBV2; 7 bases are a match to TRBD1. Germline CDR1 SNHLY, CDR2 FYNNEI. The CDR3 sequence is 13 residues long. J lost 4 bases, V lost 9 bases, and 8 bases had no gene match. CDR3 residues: CASFPGGTTEAFF. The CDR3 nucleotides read TGTGCCAGTTTCCCAGGGGGTACCACTGAAGCTTTCTTT.

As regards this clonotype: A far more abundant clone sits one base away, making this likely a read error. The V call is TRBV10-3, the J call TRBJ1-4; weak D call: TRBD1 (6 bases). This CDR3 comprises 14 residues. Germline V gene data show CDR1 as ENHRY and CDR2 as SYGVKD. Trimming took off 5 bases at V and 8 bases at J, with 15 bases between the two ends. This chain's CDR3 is CAISYEGGGEKLFF. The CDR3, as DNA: TGTGCCATCAGTTACGAGGGGGGCGGCGAAAAACTGTTTTTT.

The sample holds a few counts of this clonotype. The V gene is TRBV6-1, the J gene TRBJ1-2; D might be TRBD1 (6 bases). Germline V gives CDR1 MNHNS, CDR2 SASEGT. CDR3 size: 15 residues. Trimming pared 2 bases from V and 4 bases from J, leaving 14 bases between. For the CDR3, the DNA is TGTGCCAGCAGTGAAAATTCACAGGGAACCTATGGCTACACCTTC. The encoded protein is CASSENSQGTYGYTF.

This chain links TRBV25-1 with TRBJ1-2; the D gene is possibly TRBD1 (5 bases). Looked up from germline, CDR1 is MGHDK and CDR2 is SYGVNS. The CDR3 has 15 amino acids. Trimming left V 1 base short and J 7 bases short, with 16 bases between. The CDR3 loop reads CASSEWGVGPRGYTF. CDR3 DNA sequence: TGTGCCAGCAGTGAATGGGGGGTAGGCCCGCGTGGCTACACCTTC.

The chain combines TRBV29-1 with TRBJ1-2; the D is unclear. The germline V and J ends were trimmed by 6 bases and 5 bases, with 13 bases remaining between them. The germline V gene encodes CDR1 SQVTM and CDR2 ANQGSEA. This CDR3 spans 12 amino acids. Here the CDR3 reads CSVVTPPYGYTF. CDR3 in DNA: TGCAGCGTAGTGACCCCTCCGTATGGCTACACCTTC.

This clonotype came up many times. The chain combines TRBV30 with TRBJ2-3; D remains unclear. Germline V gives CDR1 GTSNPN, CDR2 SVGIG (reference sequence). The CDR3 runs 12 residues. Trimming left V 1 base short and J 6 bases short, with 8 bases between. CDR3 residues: CAWSASGDTQYF. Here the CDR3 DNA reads TGTGCCTGGAGTGCCTCCGGGGATACGCAGTATTTT.

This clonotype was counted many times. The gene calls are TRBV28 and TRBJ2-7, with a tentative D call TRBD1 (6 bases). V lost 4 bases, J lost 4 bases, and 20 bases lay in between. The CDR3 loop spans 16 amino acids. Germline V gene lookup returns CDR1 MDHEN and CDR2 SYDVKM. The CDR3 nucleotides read TGTGCCAGCAGTTCGGTCAACAGGGAAGGGCGATACGAGCAGTACTTC. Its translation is CASSSVNREGRYEQYF.

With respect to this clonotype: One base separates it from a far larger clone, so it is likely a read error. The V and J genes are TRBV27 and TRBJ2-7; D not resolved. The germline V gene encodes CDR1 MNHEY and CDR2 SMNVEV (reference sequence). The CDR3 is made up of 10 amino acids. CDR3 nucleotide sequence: TGTGCCAGCAGTTTTAACGAGCCGTACTTC. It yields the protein CASSFNEPYF.

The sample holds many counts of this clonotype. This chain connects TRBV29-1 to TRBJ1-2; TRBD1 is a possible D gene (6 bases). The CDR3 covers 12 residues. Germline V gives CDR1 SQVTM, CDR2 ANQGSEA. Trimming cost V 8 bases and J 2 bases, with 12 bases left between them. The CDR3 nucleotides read TGCAGCACCGGGACATCCAACTATGGCTACACCTTC. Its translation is CSTGTSNYGYTF.

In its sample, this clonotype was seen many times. The CDR3 nucleotides are TGTGCTAGTTCAAACTTCGACAGGAATTCCGATGAGCAGTTCTTC. It encodes CASSNFDRNSDEQFF. This chain connects TRBV12-5 to TRBJ2-1; TRBD1 might be the D (6 bases). The CDR3 length is 15 residues. Germline loops: CDR1 LGHNT, CDR2 FRNRAP. Trimming shortened V by 8 bases and J by 8 bases, and 22 bases separated the two germline ends.

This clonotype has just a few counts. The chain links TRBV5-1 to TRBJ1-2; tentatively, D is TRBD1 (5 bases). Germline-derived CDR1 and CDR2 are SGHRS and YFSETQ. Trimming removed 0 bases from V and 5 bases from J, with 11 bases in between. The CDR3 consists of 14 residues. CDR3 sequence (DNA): TGCGCCAGCAGCTTGGACGACAGCCCTTATGGCTACACCTTC. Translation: CASSLDDSPYGYTF.

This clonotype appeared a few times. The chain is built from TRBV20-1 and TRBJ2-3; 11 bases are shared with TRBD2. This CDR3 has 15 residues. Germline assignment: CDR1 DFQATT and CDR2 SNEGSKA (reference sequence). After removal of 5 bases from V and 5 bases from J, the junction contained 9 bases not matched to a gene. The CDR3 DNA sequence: TGCAGTGCTCCACCCGGGACTAGCGGTGGAGATACGCAGTATTTT. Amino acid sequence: CSAPPGTSGGDTQYF.

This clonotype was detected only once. CDR3 nucleotides: TGTGCCAGCAGCACTAGCGGGAGATCGGCAGATACGCAGTATTTT. The encoded protein is CASSTSGRSADTQYF. The chain uses TRBV12-3 or TRBV12-4 and TRBJ2-3; 11 positions agree with TRBD2. V trimming: 6 bases; J trimming: 4 bases; junction bases outside the gene matches: 6. The CDR3 has 15 amino acids.

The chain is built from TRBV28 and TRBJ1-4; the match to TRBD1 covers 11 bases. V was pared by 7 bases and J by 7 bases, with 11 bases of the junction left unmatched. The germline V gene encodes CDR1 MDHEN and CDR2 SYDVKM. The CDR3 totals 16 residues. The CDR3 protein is CASKRTGGHRGEKLFF. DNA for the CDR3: TGTGCCAGCAAGAGGACAGGGGGCCATAGGGGTGAAAAACTGTTTTTT.

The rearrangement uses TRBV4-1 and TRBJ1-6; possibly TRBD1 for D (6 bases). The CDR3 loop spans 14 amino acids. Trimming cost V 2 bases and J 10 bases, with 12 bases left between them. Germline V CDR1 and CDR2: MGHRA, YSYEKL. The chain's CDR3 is CASSQPQGISPLHF. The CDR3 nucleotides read TGCGCCAGCAGCCAACCACAGGGAATCTCACCCCTCCACTTT.